These 27 T cell receptor beta chains were sequenced from one sample in a study of CXCR3-negative and CXCR3-positive naive CD8 T cells. 5' RACE with UMI labels generated the TRB cDNA libraries. One entry per CDR3 protein, without DNA, is what TCRdb gives after re-calling the 5' RACE reads. The sample's table shows about 92,000 distinct CDR3 sequences. What was sequenced was naive CXCR3- CD8+ T cells from blood. Subset denoted: CD45RO-CCR7+CD27+CD95- naive CD8+ T cells lacking CXCR3 (TNR3-). All receptors derive from a human donor in good health. Some clones in this sample may be carry-over from other donors' samples.

The rearrangement uses TRBV5-1 and TRBJ1-2; the D call of TRBD1 rests on TCRdb alone, since no DNA is present to check it. The CDR3 covers 15 residues. From germline, CDR1 is SGHRS and CDR2 YFSETQ. The CDR3 loop reads CASSEEGQGYYGYTF.

The chain uses TRBV29-1 and TRBJ1-1; the D call of TRBD1 rests on TCRdb alone, since no DNA is present to check it. CDR1 is SQVTM, CDR2 ANQGSEA, per germline. There are 13 residues in the CDR3. The CDR3 loop is CSATSRTGPEAFF.

This rearrangement joins TRBV15 to TRBJ2-1; TCRdb's D gene call, TRBD1, goes unchecked for lack of DNA. This CDR3 is 16 amino acids long. Germline lookup yields CDR1 LNHNV and CDR2 YYDKDF (reference sequence). CDR3 sequence: CATSRVTGGSYNEQFF.

The J gene is TRBJ2-5, the V gene TRBV29-1. The CDR3 totals 13 residues. Germline loops: CDR1 SQVTM, CDR2 ANQGSEA. CDR3 in amino acids: CSVNIQVQETQYF.

The rearrangement links TRBV5-5 to TRBJ2-1; with no DNA, the TCRdb D assignment of TRBD1 cannot be verified. The CDR3 sequence is 14 residues long. Germline CDR1 reads SGHKS; CDR2 reads YYEKEE (reference sequence). The CDR3 loop reads CASSLRRGNNEQFF.

The rearrangement uses TRBV12-3 or TRBV12-4 and TRBJ2-7; TCRdb returns TRBD2, unconfirmable since there is no DNA. CDR3 length equals 15 residues. CDR3 in amino acids: CASSPLGRGSYEQYF.

The V gene is TRBV10-3, the J gene TRBJ2-1; TCRdb lists TRBD2, though no DNA is available to test this call. The CDR3 extends over 17 amino acids. Germline values: CDR1 ENHRY, CDR2 SYGVKD. The CDR3 region is CAITTRELGSSYNEQFF.

The gene calls are TRBV3-1 and TRBJ2-7. CDR3 length: 14 amino acids. The germline V gene encodes CDR1 LGHDT and CDR2 YNNKEL (reference sequence). This chain's CDR3 is CASSQVADTYEQYF.

The chain recombines TRBV19 with TRBJ2-1; TCRdb's D call, TRBD1, is unchecked because there is no DNA. CDR3 length: 14 amino acids. CDR1 and CDR2 (germline): LNHDA, SQIVND (reference sequence). CDR3 protein: CASSIDPSGIAQFF.

This sequence joins TRBV7-6 and TRBJ2-7; TCRdb returns TRBD1, unconfirmable since there is no DNA. Germline CDR1 reads SGHVS; CDR2 reads FNYEAQ. This CDR3 contains 16 residues. Here the CDR3 reads CASSPFPTGRSYEQYF.

This chain uses TRBV21-1 with TRBJ2-3; TCRdb's assignment of TRBD1 cannot be checked, as there is no DNA. TRBV21-1 corresponds to a pseudogene. The CDR3 spans 17 residues. The chain's CDR3 is CASPNRGRQEGTDTQYF.

This chain connects TRBV14 to TRBJ2-1; TCRdb reports TRBD1, a call that lacks DNA to check it against. The germline V gene has CDR1 SGHDN and CDR2 FVKESK. The CDR3 consists of 15 residues. The CDR3 reads CASSQFTTGRNEQFF.

J is TRBJ1-1 and V is TRBV28. There are 13 residues in the CDR3. The germline V gene encodes CDR1 MDHEN and CDR2 SYDVKM. CDR3 amino acids: CASSLEENTEAFF.

The chain carries TRBV15 and TRBJ1-1. This CDR3 has 17 residues. CDR1 and CDR2 from the germline V gene are LNHNV and YYDKDF (reference sequence). The CDR3 loop reads CATSRDSLEQTNTEAFF.

The CDR3 is CASSLGGFSNEQFF. V gene TRBV12-3 or TRBV12-4 combines with J gene TRBJ2-1. This CDR3 spans 14 amino acids.

The chain joins TRBV12-3 or TRBV12-4 to TRBJ2-3. CDR3 length: 14 amino acids. The CDR3 is CASSFGFGTDTQYF.

The chain employs TRBV18 and TRBJ2-1; TCRdb indicates TRBD2, and absent DNA this call remains unverified. The V gene's germline CDR1 is KGHSH and CDR2 LQKENI. This CDR3 contains 16 residues. The CDR3 is CASSANLAEPDNEQFF.

V and J are TRBV27 and TRBJ2-7; TCRdb proposes TRBD1, but this gene call is untestable without DNA. CDR1 MNHEY and CDR2 SMNVEV come from the germline V gene (reference sequence). CDR3 length equals 13 residues. The CDR3 protein is CASSPLGGNEQYF.

The chain recombines TRBV5-1 with TRBJ2-1. This CDR3 has 17 residues. Germline CDR1 and CDR2: SGHRS and YFSETQ. This CDR3 reads CASSSGATTSSYNEQFF.

V gene TRBV29-1 combines with J gene TRBJ1-2. CDR1 is SQVTM, CDR2 ANQGSEA, per germline. This CDR3 contains 15 residues. The CDR3 sequence is CSVSQAYIGVYGYTF.

The V and J genes are TRBV5-6 and TRBJ2-1; TCRdb's assignment of TRBD2 cannot be checked, as there is no DNA. The CDR3 consists of 15 residues. The germline V gene has CDR1 SGHDT and CDR2 YYEEEE. The CDR3 region is CASSYGSGGQNVQFF.

This rearrangement joins TRBV6-5 to TRBJ1-2. Germline CDR1 reads MNHEY; CDR2 reads SVGAGI. The CDR3 spans 13 residues. The CDR3 sequence: CASSFDNNYGYTF.

V gene TRBV20-1 combines with J gene TRBJ2-7; the TCRdb D gene call, TRBD2, has no DNA to confirm it. The CDR3 extends over 17 amino acids. Germline lookup yields CDR1 DFQATT and CDR2 SNEGSKA (reference sequence). This CDR3 reads CSARHSTGLAGGFEQYF.

In terms of frequency, this clonotype is medium-sized. The chain couples TRBV6-5 to TRBJ1-2. The length of the CDR3 is 13 residues. Germline CDR1 reads MNHEY; CDR2 reads SVGAGI. The CDR3 reads CASTYGTNYGYTF.

V and J are TRBV2 and TRBJ2-4. The CDR3 spans 16 residues. CDR1 SNHLY and CDR2 FYNNEI come from the germline V gene. The chain's CDR3 is CASSEVRKPAKNIQYF.

The chain carries TRBV5-5 and TRBJ2-1; TCRdb selects TRBD2, and the lack of DNA leaves this call unchecked. Germline lookup yields CDR1 SGHKS and CDR2 YYEKEE (reference sequence). The CDR3 extends over 15 amino acids. CDR3 amino acids: CASSSTLSSYNEQFF.

J is TRBJ2-1 and V is TRBV6-2 or TRBV6-3; checking the TCRdb D call of TRBD1 is not possible without DNA. From germline, CDR1 is MNHEY and CDR2 SVGEGT. This CDR3 spans 16 amino acids. The CDR3 region is CASSYPTSGKGYEQFF.